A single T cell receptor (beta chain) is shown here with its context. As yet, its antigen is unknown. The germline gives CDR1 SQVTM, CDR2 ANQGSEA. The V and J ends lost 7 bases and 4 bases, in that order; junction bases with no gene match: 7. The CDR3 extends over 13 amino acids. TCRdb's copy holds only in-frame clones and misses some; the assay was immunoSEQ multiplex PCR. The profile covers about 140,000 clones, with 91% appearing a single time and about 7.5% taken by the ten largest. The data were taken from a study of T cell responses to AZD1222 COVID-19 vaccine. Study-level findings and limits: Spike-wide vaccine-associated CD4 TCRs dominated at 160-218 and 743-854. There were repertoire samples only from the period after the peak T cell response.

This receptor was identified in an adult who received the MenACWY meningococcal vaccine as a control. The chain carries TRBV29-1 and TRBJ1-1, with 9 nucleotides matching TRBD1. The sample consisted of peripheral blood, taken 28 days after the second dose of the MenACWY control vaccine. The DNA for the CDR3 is TGCAGCGCCGGACAGGGGTCGGGCACTGAAGCTTTCTTT. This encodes CSAGQGSGTEAFF.